This TCR beta chain appears in the sequencing data of a study of OX40 agonist ivuxolimab in advanced cancers. The V gene's germline CDR1 is SGHTA and CDR2 FQGNSA. The germline V and J ends were trimmed by 1 base and 4 bases, with 13 bases remaining between them. The CDR3 runs to 15 residues. The data were produced by immunoSEQ multiplex PCR, yet TCRdb's version contains in-frame clones alone and is incomplete. The table lists around 77,000 clones, roughly 78% of them singletons. The specimen comprised CD4+ or CD8+ T cells sorted from blood, sampled in a trial of the OX40 agonist ivuxolimab. The TCR was taken from an adult with an advanced solid tumor such as melanoma, head and neck, liver or kidney cancer. The V and J genes are TRBV7-2 and TRBJ1-1; D is undetermined. This CDR3 is CASSLVVGMGTEAFF. CDR3 coding DNA: TGTGCCAGCAGCTTAGTGGTAGGGATGGGCACTGAAGCTTTCTTT.